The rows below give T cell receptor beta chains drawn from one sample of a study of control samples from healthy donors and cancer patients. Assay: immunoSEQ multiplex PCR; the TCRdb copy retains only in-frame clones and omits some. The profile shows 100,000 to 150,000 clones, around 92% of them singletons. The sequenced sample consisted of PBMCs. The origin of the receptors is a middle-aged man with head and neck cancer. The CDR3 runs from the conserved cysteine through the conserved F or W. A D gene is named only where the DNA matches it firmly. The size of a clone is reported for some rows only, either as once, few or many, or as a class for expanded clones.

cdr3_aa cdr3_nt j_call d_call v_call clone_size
CASSLDPPTTGTSYNEQFF TGTGCCAGCAGCTTAGACCCACCTACGACAGGAACCTCCTACAATGAGCAGTTCTTC TRBJ2-1 - TRBV7-8 -
CATHTVAGGLSYEQYF TGTGCCACCCACACCGTAGCGGGAGGGCTAAGCTACGAGCAGTACTTC TRBJ2-7 TRBD2 TRBV5-4 -
CASSPGGASPYEQYF TGTGCCAGCAGCCCGGGGGGTGCCAGTCCCTACGAGCAGTACTTC TRBJ2-7 TRBD2 TRBV28 -
CATSGLVNTGELFF TGTGCCACCAGTGGACTAGTTAACACCGGGGAGCTGTTTTTT TRBJ2-2 - TRBV24-1 few
CASSQDLREGDEQYF TGTGCCAGCAGCCAAGATCTGAGGGAGGGTGACGAGCAGTACTTC TRBJ2-7 TRBD2 TRBV4-2 -
CASSPLAGVTGANVLTF TGTGCCAGCAGCCCGCTAGCGGGGGTCACTGGGGCCAACGTCCTGACTTTC TRBJ2-6 TRBD2 TRBV9 -
CASTLTGGSSPLHF TGTGCCAGCACCTTGACAGGGGGCTCTTCACCCCTCCACTTT TRBJ1-6 TRBD1 TRBV2 -
CASRGGGGTGELFF TGTGCCAGTAGGGGGGGCGGTGGAACCGGGGAGCTGTTTTTT TRBJ2-2 - TRBV19 -
CASSPQGEETQYF TGTGCCAGCTCACCTCAGGGGGAAGAGACCCAGTACTTC TRBJ2-5 TRBD1 TRBV18 -
CASTRTRQETQYF TGCGCCAGCACCCGGACACGCCAAGAGACCCAGTACTTC TRBJ2-5 - TRBV10-2 -
CASRGQVETEAFF TGTGCCAGTAGAGGACAGGTTGAGACTGAAGCTTTCTTT TRBJ1-1 TRBD1 TRBV19 -
CASSYRDGYSYEQYF TGTGCCAGCAGCTACCGGGACGGTTACTCCTACGAGCAGTACTTC TRBJ2-7 - TRBV5-6 -
CAISAGQATYNEQFF TGTGCCATCAGTGCCGGACAGGCCACCTACAATGAGCAGTTCTTC TRBJ2-1 TRBD1 TRBV10-3 few
CSASVEPKDEQFF TGCAGTGCTAGTGTGGAACCTAAAGATGAGCAGTTCTTC TRBJ2-1 - TRBV20-1 -
CASTKQGYRNEQFF TGCGCCAGCACTAAACAGGGATACAGAAATGAGCAGTTCTTC TRBJ2-1 - TRBV10-2 -
CASSKGTSSHEQFF TGTGCCAGCAGTAAAGGGACTAGTAGCCATGAGCAGTTCTTC TRBJ2-1 TRBD2 TRBV6-8 -
CASGTGGSWSNQPQHF TGTGCCAGCGGGACAGGGGGCTCATGGAGCAATCAGCCCCAGCATTTT TRBJ1-5 TRBD1 TRBV28 -
CASSNSGRPDTGELFF TGCGCCAGCAGCAACTCAGGACGACCTGACACCGGGGAGCTGTTTTTT TRBJ2-2 - TRBV5-1 few
CASSYSQEPNSPLHF TGTGCCAGCAGTTACTCCCAGGAGCCCAATTCACCCCTCCACTTT TRBJ1-6 - TRBV6-5 -
CASSSRLAGGGTDTQYF TGTGCCAGCAGCTCGAGACTAGCGGGAGGGGGGACAGATACGCAGTATTTT TRBJ2-3 TRBD2 TRBV7-6 -
CASSAPGTISMGQYF TGTGCCAGCAGTGCGCCCGGGACCATATCCATGGGGCAGTACTTC TRBJ2-7 - TRBV27 -
CATGEYQETQYF TGTGCGACTGGAGAGTACCAAGAGACCCAGTACTTC TRBJ2-5 - TRBV6-5 -
CASSFGQSYEQYF TGTGCCAGCAGCTTTGGACAGTCCTACGAGCAGTACTTC TRBJ2-7 - TRBV5-4 -
CASSFDREGDGYTF TGCGCCAGCAGCTTTGACAGGGAAGGAGATGGCTACACCTTC TRBJ1-2 TRBD1 TRBV5-1 -
CASSQQLQETQYF TGTGCCAGCAGCCAACAGCTCCAAGAGACCCAGTACTTC TRBJ2-5 - TRBV3-1/TRBV3-2 -
CASRRRGVSTNEKLFF TGTGCCAGCAGGCGTCGGGGGGTTTCAACTAATGAAAAACTGTTTTTT TRBJ1-4 - TRBV27 -
CASSPGSGQGETQYF TGTGCCAGCAGCCCAGGGTCGGGGCAGGGAGAGACCCAGTACTTC TRBJ2-5 - TRBV11-3 few
CASSVARPRAKNIQYF TGTGCCAGTAGTGTCGCGAGGCCCCGGGCCAAAAACATTCAGTACTTC TRBJ2-4 - TRBV19 once
CSVVDGSGANVLTF TGCAGCGTTGTGGATGGATCTGGGGCCAACGTCCTGACTTTC TRBJ2-6 - TRBV29-1 few
CASSLFRGVTDTQYF TGTGCCAGCAGTTTATTCCGGGGGGTAACAGATACGCAGTATTTT TRBJ2-3 TRBD2 TRBV28 -
CASSQDFRRSSRTEAFF TGCGCCAGCAGCCAAGACTTTCGTAGGAGCTCTCGCACTGAAGCTTTCTTT TRBJ1-1 - TRBV4-1 -
CASSSPFGGGKTTDTQYF TGTGCCAGCAGTTCTCCCTTCGGCGGGGGGAAAACGACAGATACGCAGTATTTT TRBJ2-3 TRBD2 TRBV7-3 -
CASSYSPGQNTEAFF TGTGCCAGCAGTTACTCGCCAGGGCAGAACACTGAAGCTTTCTTT TRBJ1-1 - TRBV6-5 once
CASSLSGGPSTDTQYF TGTGCCAGCAGTTTATCTGGCGGGCCTAGCACAGATACGCAGTATTTT TRBJ2-3 - TRBV28 -
CAWSVWEGGELFF TGTGCCTGGAGTGTGTGGGAAGGAGGGGAGCTGTTTTTT TRBJ2-2 - TRBV30 -
CAWSESGGGYTF TGTGCCTGGAGTGAGTCAGGGGGTGGCTACACCTTC TRBJ1-2 TRBD1 TRBV30 -
CASSGRTPPVAKNIQYF TGTGCCAGCAGCGGACGGACGCCTCCTGTAGCCAAAAACATTCAGTACTTC TRBJ2-4 - TRBV3-1/TRBV3-2 -
CASSEAIPIQGEWIDEQFF TGTGCCAGCAGTGAAGCCATCCCGATACAAGGGGAATGGATCGATGAGCAGTTCTTC TRBJ2-1 - TRBV2 -
CASSQVLDREGGDTEAFF TGCGCCAGCAGCCAAGTGTTAGACAGGGAAGGGGGGGACACTGAAGCTTTCTTT TRBJ1-1 TRBD1 TRBV4-1 -
CASSPGDLGEKLFF TGTGCCAGTAGTCCAGGGGATCTCGGTGAAAAACTGTTTTTT TRBJ1-4 - TRBV19 -
CASSPGTGNFPLYEQYF TGTGCCAGCAGCCCGGGGACAGGGAATTTCCCCCTCTACGAGCAGTACTTC TRBJ2-7 TRBD1 TRBV5-8 few
CASSLIRGHEQYF TGTGCCAGCAGTTTAATTCGAGGACACGAGCAGTACTTC TRBJ2-7 - TRBV27 -
CASSQGSGSGEETQYF TGTGCCAGCAGCCAAGGGTCCGGGAGCGGGGAAGAGACCCAGTACTTC TRBJ2-5 TRBD2 TRBV3-1/TRBV3-2 -
CASSLQRDYGYTF TGTGCCAGCAGCTTACAGCGAGACTATGGCTACACCTTC TRBJ1-2 - TRBV7-2 -
CASSLVSRPGEPQHF TGCGCCAGCAGCTTGGTATCCAGACCAGGGGAGCCCCAGCATTTT TRBJ1-5 - TRBV5-1 -
CASSYRDSYYGYTF TGTGCCAGCAGTTACCGAGACAGTTACTATGGCTACACCTTC TRBJ1-2 - TRBV6-5 -
CASSSGQGLNTEAFF TGTGCCAGCAGTTCGGGACAGGGATTGAACACTGAAGCTTTCTTT TRBJ1-1 TRBD1 TRBV27 -
CASSSERGSSYNEQFF TGTGCCAGCAGCTCAGAGCGGGGGAGCTCCTACAATGAGCAGTTCTTC TRBJ2-1 TRBD2 TRBV11-1 -
CSVNSNGRGSGDEQFF TGCAGCGTTAATTCAAACGGGAGAGGGAGTGGAGATGAGCAGTTCTTC TRBJ2-1 - TRBV29-1 -
CASSDPGQGHTEAFF TGTGCCAGCAGTGACCCGGGACAGGGTCACACTGAAGCTTTCTTT TRBJ1-1 TRBD1 TRBV2 -
CASSTRGGVELFF TGTGCCAGCAGCACCCGCGGTGGGGTAGAACTGTTTTTT TRBJ1-4 - TRBV14 -
CASSSGTGGENTIYF TGTGCCAGCAGTTCCGGGACAGGGGGGGAAAACACCATATATTTT TRBJ1-3 TRBD1 TRBV28 -
CASSPSSGGTEAFF TGTGCCAGCAGCCCCAGCTCAGGGGGCACTGAAGCTTTCTTT TRBJ1-1 TRBD1 TRBV9 -
CASSIDLGTGGLYEQFF TGTGCCAGTAGTATAGATCTGGGGACAGGGGGCTTGTATGAGCAGTTCTTC TRBJ2-1 TRBD1 TRBV19 -
CASSARQGHSPLHF TGTGCCAGCAGTGCTCGACAGGGGCATTCACCCCTCCACTTT TRBJ1-6 TRBD1 TRBV6-4 -
CASSHGTATYEQYF TGTGCCAGCAGCCACGGGACGGCTACCTACGAGCAGTACTTC TRBJ2-7 - TRBV13 -
CAISDGRTYTEAFF TGTGCCATCAGTGACGGGCGAACTTACACTGAAGCTTTCTTT TRBJ1-1 - TRBV10-3 -